This T cell receptor (beta chain) was recovered during a study of CD8 T cells in ankylosing spondylitis. In regard to this clonotype: The antigen is not known.

TCRdb independently ran MiXCR on the 5' RACE reads; one entry per CDR3 protein. The sample lists about 160,000 distinct CDR3 sequences; roughly 10% were seen once. Notes on the study in general: A TCR beta motif made of fewer than 10 highly homologous variants seemed typical of ankylosing spondylitis blood.

Germline V gives CDR1 MDHEN, CDR2 SYDVKM. The CDR3 covers 13 residues. Deletions cut 3 bases from V and 0 bases from J, with 3 bases between. The sample taken for sequencing was blood, either unsorted or a sorted T cell fraction (not recorded which). The chain employs TRBV28 and TRBJ2-1; D unclear. This receptor was obtained from a female donor with ankylosing spondylitis or in good health (not recorded which). Here the CDR3 reads CASSFASYNEQFF. CDR3 nucleotides: TGTGCCAGCAGTTTTGCCTCCTACAATGAGCAGTTCTTC.